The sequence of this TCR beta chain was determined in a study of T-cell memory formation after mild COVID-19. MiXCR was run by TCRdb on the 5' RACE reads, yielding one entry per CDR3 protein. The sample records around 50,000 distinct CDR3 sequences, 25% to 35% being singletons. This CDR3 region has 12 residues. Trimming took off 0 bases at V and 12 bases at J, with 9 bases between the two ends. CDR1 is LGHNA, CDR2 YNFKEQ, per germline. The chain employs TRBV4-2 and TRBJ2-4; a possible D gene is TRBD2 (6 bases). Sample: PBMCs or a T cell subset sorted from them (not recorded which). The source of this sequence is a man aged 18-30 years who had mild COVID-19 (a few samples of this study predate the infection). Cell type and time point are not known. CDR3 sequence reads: CASSQEGGDQYF. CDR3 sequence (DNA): TGTGCCAGCAGCCAAGAAGGAGGGGATCAGTACTTC.